These 15 T cell receptor beta chains originate from one sample sequenced in a study of neurological immune-mediated disorders. TCRdb re-derived calls from the 5' RACE reads in MiXCR, one entry per CDR3 protein. This sample has 50,000 to 60,000 distinct CDR3 sequences; 3% to 4% occur once, and the top ten carry about 2%. Input material: CD4+ T cells from blood. All receptors come from a woman in her forties with multiple sclerosis.

A few counts support this clonotype. The gene calls are TRBV5-1 and TRBJ2-3; 10 nucleotides line up with TRBD1. Trimming removed 3 bases from V and 7 bases from J; junction bases left unmatched: 2. The CDR3 has 13 residues. CDR1 SGHRS and CDR2 YFSETQ come from the germline V gene. In nucleotides, the CDR3 is TGCGCCAGCAGCTGGGGACAGGGGAATACGCAGTATTTT. As protein: CASSWGQGNTQYF.

This clonotype was detected many times. V and J are TRBV7-9 and TRBJ2-1; D tentatively fits TRBD1 or TRBD2 (5 bases each). Trimming left V 5 bases short and J 8 bases short, with 19 bases between. This CDR3 is 15 amino acids long. CDR1 is SEHNR, CDR2 FQNEAQ, per germline (reference sequence). The CDR3 DNA follows: TGTGCCAGCAGCGAGGGGCAGGTCGGTAAGGATGAGCAGTTCTTC. Residues: CASSEGQVGKDEQFF.

The table lists this clonotype with many counts. The CDR3 region has the DNA TGCAGCGCTGGGCTTTTCACAGATACGCAGTATTTT. Translated, it gives CSAGLFTDTQYF. The gene calls are TRBV29-1 and TRBJ2-3; unclear D gene. This CDR3 is built from 12 residues. CDR1 and CDR2 from the germline V gene are SQVTM and ANQGSEA. V dropped 7 bases and J dropped 2 bases, with 10 bases sitting between them.

This clonotype was detected ten times or more. The V and J genes are TRBV25-1 and TRBJ1-2; D is uncertain. The V end lost 4 bases, the J end lost 6 bases, and 18 bases lay between the germline ends. The CDR3 is made up of 15 amino acids. The germline V gene has CDR1 MGHDK and CDR2 SYGVNS. The CDR3 DNA reads TGTGCCAGCAGTGCTCCCCTGCCATCGCTGGATGGCTACACCTTC. This gives the protein CASSAPLPSLDGYTF.

The table lists this clonotype with many counts. The gene calls are TRBV20-1 and TRBJ2-7, with D possibly TRBD1 on 6 matching bases. Deletions cut 1 base from V and 5 bases from J, with 21 bases between. Germline-derived CDR1 and CDR2 are DFQATT and SNEGSKA (reference sequence). The CDR3 sequence is 16 residues long. The CDR3 coding sequence is TGCAGTGCTAGAGCGGCCGATGCAAGGGGGATCAACGAGCAGTACTTC. Residues: CSARAADARGINEQYF.

This clonotype was recorded at least ten times. J is TRBJ1-1 and V is TRBV20-1, with 7 bases lining up with TRBD1. The ends lost 8 bases at V and 4 bases at J; junction bases unmatched: 10. CDR3 size: 13 residues. Germline lookup yields CDR1 DFQATT and CDR2 SNEGSKA (reference sequence). The CDR3 loop is CSTPGTAGTEAFF. The CDR3 nucleotides read TGCAGTACACCCGGGACAGCAGGCACTGAAGCTTTCTTT.

This clonotype was seen repeatedly, ten times or more. The V and J genes are TRBV10-1 and TRBJ2-3, with a tentative D call TRBD2 (6 bases). The V end was cut by 4 bases, the J end by 0 bases, with 8 bases between. Per germline, CDR1 WNHNN and CDR2 SYGVQD (reference sequence). This CDR3 is built from 14 residues. The CDR3 region has the DNA TGCGCCAGCAGTGCCGGGGGTAGCACAGATACGCAGTATTTT. Protein sequence: CASSAGGSTDTQYF.

As to this clonotype: A clone one base away is much larger, so this may be a read error. The chain combines TRBV10-2 with TRBJ2-7, with TRBD1 identical over 7 bases. From germline, CDR1 is WSHSY and CDR2 SAAADI. The CDR3 contains 13 residues. Trimming took 10 bases from V and 4 from J; bases not matched to a gene: 10. The CDR3 coding sequence is TGCGCCACCAGAAAGGGACAGATTTACGAGCAGTACTTC. Amino acid sequence: CATRKGQIYEQYF.

This chain connects TRBV12-3 or TRBV12-4 to TRBJ2-2, with no clear D. The CDR3 consists of 16 residues. V lost 3 bases to trimming and J lost 4 bases, with 15 bases between them. CDR3: CASSFKEPFRTGELFF. Written as DNA, the CDR3 is TGTGCCAGCAGTTTTAAGGAGCCCTTCCGCACCGGGGAGCTGTTTTTT.

Ten or more counts support this clonotype. The chain uses TRBV7-6 and TRBJ2-3; D remains ambiguous. V lost 0 bases and J lost 1, with 5 bases in between. This CDR3 comprises 14 residues. Germline V gene lookup returns CDR1 SGHVS and CDR2 FNYEAQ. CDR3 residues: CASSLAFGTDTQYF. As DNA, the CDR3 is TGTGCCAGCAGCTTAGCATTCGGCACAGATACGCAGTATTTT. The variable domain in full, completed from reference TRBV7-6 and TRBJ2-3, reads GAGVSQSPRYKVTKRGQDVALRCDPISGHVSLYWYRQALGQGPEFLTYFNYEAQQDKSGLPNDRFSAERPEGSISTLTIQRTEQRDSAMYRCASSLAFGTDTQYFGPGTRLTVL.

With respect to this clonotype: A much larger clone differs by one base, so this may be a read error. The rearrangement joins TRBV11-2 to TRBJ2-4; 7 bases are a match to TRBD1. CDR3 length: 15 amino acids. Trimming at V came to 3 bases and at J to 0 bases, leaving 2 bases not matched to a gene. The V gene's germline CDR1 is SGHAT and CDR2 FQNNGV. The CDR3 DNA reads TGTGCCAGCAGCTTTACAGGGGTAGCCAAAAACATTCAGTACTTC. It is translated as CASSFTGVAKNIQYF.

This clonotype was recorded at least ten times. The chain couples TRBV20-1 to TRBJ2-5; 7 nucleotides match TRBD2. CDR3 length: 13 residues. The germline gives CDR1 DFQATT, CDR2 SNEGSKA (reference sequence). V gave up 3 bases and J gave up 7 bases; unmatched junction bases: 8. This chain's CDR3 is CSASSSGAWTQYF. The CDR3 bases are TGCAGTGCTAGTTCCAGCGGGGCATGGACCCAGTACTTC.

There are many counts of this clonotype. V is TRBV29-1 and J is TRBJ2-5; D unresolved. Trimming took 2 bases from V and 5 from J, leaving 3 bases between them. The CDR3 is made up of 10 amino acids. Germline V gene data show CDR1 as SQVTM and CDR2 as ANQGSEA. As DNA, the CDR3 is TGCAGCGTTGAACGCGAGACCCAGTACTTC. It codes for CSVERETQYF.

For this clonotype: One junction end disagrees with the germline gene, perhaps due to a read error. The chain combines TRBV5-1 with TRBJ1-1; weak D call: TRBD1 (5 bases). This CDR3 has 12 amino acids. CDR1 and CDR2 (germline): SGHRS, YFSETQ. The CDR3 DNA reads as TGCGCCAGCAAAAGGGAGGGGACTGATGCTTTCTTT. As protein: CASKREGTDAFF.

This clonotype was observed many times. This rearrangement joins TRBV29-1 to TRBJ1-2, with D tentatively TRBD1 (5 bases). CDR1 and CDR2 (germline): SQVTM, ANQGSEA. The V end was cut by 2 bases, the J end by 4 bases, with 11 bases between. The CDR3 runs 13 residues. CDR3 loop: CSVEMRQSYGYTF. The CDR3 DNA sequence: TGCAGCGTTGAAATGCGACAGAGCTATGGCTACACCTTC.